This T cell receptor (beta chain) was identified in a study of cytomegalovirus exposure and HLA in healthy donors. The PCR made use of 60 Vbeta and 13 Jbeta primers. Sequenced by immunoSEQ multiplex PCR; TCRdb stores in-frame clones only, minus some. The sample contains roughly 120,000 clones, 81% of which appear only once. CDR3 length: 19 amino acids. The sequenced material came from PBMCs. This receptor was taken from a woman in her 40s in good health and CMV-seronegative. The chain links TRBV21-1 to TRBJ2-7; TRBD1 is the table's D call, not checked against the DNA. TRBV21-1 is recorded as a pseudogene. CDR3 in amino acids: CASSKERCGPHRETDEQYF. Here the CDR3 DNA reads TGTGCCAGCAGCAAAGAAAGGTGCGGCCCCCACAGGGAAACGGACGAGCAGTACTTC.